Shown below are 30 T cell receptor beta chains from a single sample sequenced in a study of CXCR3-negative and CXCR3-positive naive CD8 T cells. Points from the study as a whole: Naive cells positive for CXCR3 carried more hydrophobic TRB CDR3s than CXCR3-negative ones.

These TCRs are of unknown antigen specificity. cDNA libraries for TRB were generated by 5' RACE incorporating UMI labels. From the 5' RACE reads, TCRdb lists one entry per CDR3 protein and no DNA. This listing includes 90,000 to 100,000 distinct CDR3 sequences. Sequenced: naive CXCR3+ CD8+ T cells from blood. Subset given: CD45RO-CCR7+CD27+CD95- naive CD8+ T cells expressing CXCR3 (TNR3+). The origin of the receptors is a human donor in good health. Some clones in this sample may be carry-over from other donors' samples.

The chain's CDR3 is CASSQDWGGFYNEQFF. This rearrangement joins TRBV4-3 to TRBJ2-1; the TRBD1 assignment by TCRdb is unverifiable without DNA. The CDR3 runs to 16 residues. Per the germline V gene, CDR1 is LGHNA and CDR2 is YSLEER.

The gene calls are TRBV4-3 and TRBJ2-3; TCRdb reports TRBD2, a call that lacks DNA to check it against. The CDR3 extends over 17 amino acids. The germline CDR1 and CDR2 sequences are LGHNA and YSLEER. CDR3 sequence: CASSHSLAGGVTDTQYF.

The CDR3 spells CATGERGGIDTQYF. The rearrangement joins TRBV7-3 to TRBJ2-3; TCRdb reports TRBD2, a call that lacks DNA to check it against. This CDR3 comprises 14 residues. Germline loops: CDR1 SGHTA, CDR2 FQGTGA.

The J gene is TRBJ2-5, the V gene TRBV7-7; TCRdb's assignment of TRBD2 cannot be checked, as there is no DNA. This CDR3 contains 13 residues. Germline V gives CDR1 SSHAT, CDR2 FNYEAQ (reference sequence). This CDR3 reads CASSQEAVETQYF.

The chain couples TRBV23-1 to TRBJ2-2. TRBV23-1 is annotated as an ORF whose role is uncertain. The length of the CDR3 is 15 residues. The CDR3 spells CASSKRNPNTGELFF.

The chain couples TRBV28 to TRBJ1-2. Germline CDR1 is MDHEN and CDR2 is SYDVKM. This CDR3 has 14 residues. This chain's CDR3 is CASSLRRANYGYTF.

The chain links TRBV28 to TRBJ2-7; TCRdb picks TRBD1, but there is no DNA to check that call. The CDR3 length is 13 residues. Looked up from germline, CDR1 is MDHEN and CDR2 is SYDVKM. This CDR3 reads CATSGTGYYEQYF. The entire variable domain, with the rest obtained from reference TRBV28 and TRBJ2-7, is as follows: DVKVTQSSRYLVKRTGEKVFLECVQDMDHENMFWYRQDPGLGLRLIYFSYDVKMKEKGDIPEGYSVSREKKERFSLILESASTNQTSMYLCATSGTGYYEQYFGPGTRLTVT.

The chain joins TRBV2 to TRBJ2-3; TCRdb's D call, TRBD1, is unchecked because there is no DNA. Germline V CDR1 and CDR2: SNHLY, FYNNEI. CDR3 size: 13 residues. CDR3 region: CASNPGVTDTQYF. Drawing the rest from reference TRBV2 and TRBJ2-3, the complete variable domain is EPEVTQTPSHQVTQMGQEVILRCVPISNHLYFYWYRQILGQKVEFLVSFYNNEISEKSEIFDDQFSVERPDGSNFTLKIRSTKLEDSAMYFCASNPGVTDTQYFGPGTRLTVL.

The rearrangement joins TRBV6-2 or TRBV6-3 to TRBJ2-1. Per germline, CDR1 MNHEY and CDR2 SVGEGT. The CDR3 loop spans 12 amino acids. CDR3 loop: CASRPHYNEQFF.

The V and J genes are TRBV28 and TRBJ2-5; TCRdb's D gene call, TRBD2, goes unchecked for lack of DNA. The germline V gene has CDR1 MDHEN and CDR2 SYDVKM. This CDR3 region has 18 residues. This chain's CDR3 is CASSFILLAGVDQETQYF.

The chain combines TRBV28 with TRBJ2-7; TCRdb gives TRBD1 as the D gene, but with no DNA this cannot be confirmed. This CDR3 has 17 amino acids. Germline loops: CDR1 MDHEN, CDR2 SYDVKM. The CDR3 sequence is CASSSFQYRDRGHEQYF.

V and J are TRBV4-3 and TRBJ2-1; the TCRdb call, TRBD1, lacks DNA for checking. The CDR3 has 18 residues. CDR1 is LGHNA and CDR2 is YSLEER in the germline V gene. This CDR3 reads CASSLSKFQGALNNEQFF.

The rearrangement uses TRBV7-2 and TRBJ2-7; with no DNA, the TCRdb D assignment of TRBD2 cannot be verified. This CDR3 has 15 amino acids. Germline loops: CDR1 SGHTA, CDR2 FQGNSA. CDR3: CASSLGSGRSYEQYF.

This CDR3 reads CSARAKGEPYGYTF. This sequence joins TRBV20-1 and TRBJ1-2. Germline V gene lookup returns CDR1 DFQATT and CDR2 SNEGSKA (reference sequence). The CDR3 is made up of 14 amino acids.

The V gene is TRBV2, the J gene TRBJ2-5; with no DNA, the TCRdb D assignment of TRBD2 cannot be verified. Germline V gene lookup returns CDR1 SNHLY and CDR2 FYNNEI. The CDR3 is 14 amino acids. The chain's CDR3 is CAGSPLAGQETQYF.

V usage is TRBV27 and J usage is TRBJ1-5; TCRdb returns TRBD1, unconfirmable since there is no DNA. The CDR3 has 19 amino acids. Germline V lookup: CDR1 MNHEY, CDR2 SMNVEV (reference sequence). This chain's CDR3 is CASSLMGGAGVSPDQPQHF.

The rearrangement uses TRBV11-3 and TRBJ1-1; TCRdb returns TRBD1, unconfirmable since there is no DNA. The CDR3 length is 16 residues. In germline, CDR1 is SGHNT, CDR2 YENEEA. The CDR3 sequence is CASHTGTGGLNTEAFF.

The genes are TRBV7-2 and TRBJ2-7; the TRBD2 assignment by TCRdb is unverifiable without DNA. The CDR3 is 14 residues long. Germline loops: CDR1 SGHTA, CDR2 FQGNSA. CDR3 residues: CASSLGLEVYEQYF.

The V and J genes are TRBV27 and TRBJ1-5; absent DNA, TCRdb's TRBD1 call cannot be checked. The CDR3 length is 14 residues. CDR1 and CDR2 (germline): MNHEY, SMNVEV (reference sequence). CDR3 sequence reads: CASRLDSLISPQHF.

V is TRBV2 and J is TRBJ2-5; the D call from TCRdb, TRBD1, cannot be confirmed without DNA. Per the germline V gene, CDR1 is SNHLY and CDR2 is FYNNEI. The CDR3 has 12 residues. CDR3 amino acids: CASLGTPGAQYF.

CDR3: CASSPGQQNTGELFF. The V gene is TRBV7-9, the J gene TRBJ2-2; TCRdb reports TRBD1, a call that lacks DNA to check it against. Germline-derived CDR1 and CDR2 are SEHNR and FQNEAQ (reference sequence). The length of the CDR3 is 15 residues.

The rearrangement joins TRBV11-2 to TRBJ2-7. Germline V CDR1 and CDR2: SGHAT, FQNNGV. This CDR3 spans 15 amino acids. CDR3 region: CASSLPRGLSYEQYF.

The rearrangement uses TRBV20-1 and TRBJ2-7; lacking DNA, the TRBD1 call made by TCRdb goes unchecked. CDR3 length equals 15 residues. Germline CDR1 reads DFQATT; CDR2 reads SNEGSKA (reference sequence). The CDR3 sequence: CSARDLTGMVHEQYF.

This chain connects TRBV10-3 to TRBJ2-5. Germline-derived CDR1 and CDR2 are ENHRY and SYGVKD. The CDR3 loop spans 17 amino acids. CDR3 region: CAISHADRNLLQETQYF.

V usage is TRBV13 and J usage is TRBJ2-5. CDR1 is PRHDT and CDR2 is FYEKMQ in the germline V gene (reference sequence). The CDR3 loop spans 12 amino acids. The CDR3 sequence is CASSYTKETQYF.

This sequence joins TRBV6-2 or TRBV6-3 and TRBJ2-3; TCRdb lists TRBD2, though no DNA is available to test this call. The germline V gene has CDR1 MNHEY and CDR2 SVGEGT. The CDR3 spans 16 residues. The chain's CDR3 is CASRPATSDFTDTQYF.

The rearrangement links TRBV4-2 to TRBJ1-2; TCRdb picks TRBD1, but there is no DNA to check that call. The CDR3 is 12 amino acids. Looked up from germline, CDR1 is LGHNA and CDR2 is YNFKEQ. The CDR3 sequence is CASSHTGDGYTF.

This sequence joins TRBV6-2 or TRBV6-3 and TRBJ1-1; with no DNA, the TCRdb D assignment of TRBD1 cannot be verified. Per the germline V gene, CDR1 is MNHEY and CDR2 is SVGEGT. This CDR3 region has 16 residues. CDR3 loop: CASRSRAGSAPLEAFF.

The rearrangement joins TRBV27 to TRBJ1-1; without DNA, the TCRdb call of TRBD1 cannot be checked. This CDR3 is built from 14 residues. The germline gives CDR1 MNHEY, CDR2 SMNVEV (reference sequence). The CDR3 sequence is CASSPGQVNTEAFF.

The V and J genes are TRBV6-4 and TRBJ2-3; TCRdb indicates TRBD1, and absent DNA this call remains unverified. CDR3 length equals 13 residues. Germline V CDR1 and CDR2: MRHNA, SNTAGT. The CDR3 loop is CASSYGTTDTQYF.